The 29 T cell receptor beta chains in this list originate from one sample, sequenced in a study of shared T cell receptors in the human thymus. Only in-frame clones appear in the TCRdb table, and some are missing; sequencing was by immunoSEQ multiplex PCR. The table has 600,000 to 900,000 clones, 70% to 90% seen once. The sample also formed part of further work on human thymus T cells.

Material for sequencing was thymocytes. The receptors stem from a girl under two years old with a congenital heart defect.

This chain uses TRBV27 with TRBJ2-7; D might be TRBD1 (6 bases). This CDR3 has 15 amino acids. Per the germline V gene, CDR1 is MNHEY and CDR2 is SMNVEV (reference sequence). V gave up 6 bases and J gave up 2 bases, with 17 bases separating them. The CDR3 region is CASRFHRDTTYEQYF. The CDR3 nucleotides read TGTGCCAGCAGATTCCATCGGGACACAACCTACGAGCAGTACTTC.

The chain has TRBV28 and TRBJ2-2, with D possibly matching TRBD2 (5 bases). From germline, CDR1 is MDHEN and CDR2 SYDVKM. V dropped 5 bases and J dropped 3 bases, with 13 bases sitting between them. This CDR3 has 15 amino acids. In DNA, the CDR3 is TGTGCCAGCAGTCCCAACCGGGGATACACCGGGGAGCTGTTTTTT. Its protein is CASSPNRGYTGELFF.

The CDR3 here is CASSRNTEQFF. As DNA, the CDR3 is TGTGCCAGTAGTAGAAACACAGAGCAGTTCTTC. The rearrangement uses TRBV19 and TRBJ2-1; D is ambiguous. CDR1 is LNHDA, CDR2 SQIVND, per germline (reference sequence). The CDR3 spans 11 residues. Trimming shortened V by 4 bases and J by 10 bases, and 8 bases separated the two germline ends.

This clone was seen only a few times. The rearrangement links TRBV7-6 to TRBJ1-1, with TRBD1 matching 7 bases. The CDR3 has 15 amino acids. Losses at the gene ends were 1 base for V and 5 bases for J; bases not matched to a gene: 7. Per the germline V gene, CDR1 is SGHVS and CDR2 is FNYEAQ. As DNA, the CDR3 is TGTGCCAGCAGCTTAGTCGACAGGGAAGAAACTGAAGCTTTCTTT. This translates into CASSLVDREETEAFF.

The chain couples TRBV9 to TRBJ1-2; TRBD1 might be the D (5 bases). Deletions cut 6 bases from V and 5 bases from J, with 17 bases between. Germline V gene sequence: CDR1 SGDLS, CDR2 YYNGEE. This CDR3 has 14 amino acids. This CDR3 is CASTPGGEGYGYTF. CDR3 bases: TGTGCCAGCACCCCGGGGGGGGAAGGGTATGGCTACACCTTC.

V usage is TRBV6-4 and J usage is TRBJ2-1; no clear D gene. Germline CDR1 reads MRHNA; CDR2 reads SNTAGT. V lost 2 bases to trimming and J lost 6 bases, with 8 bases between them. There are 13 residues in the CDR3. The CDR3 here is CASSDENSNEQFF. CDR3 nucleotides: TGTGCCAGCAGTGACGAGAACAGCAATGAGCAGTTCTTC.

This rearrangement joins TRBV21-1 to TRBJ1-2. TRBV21-1 is recorded as a pseudogene. This CDR3 is 14 amino acids long. CDR3 in amino acids: CASSKGSVEGSYTF. CDR3 nucleotide sequence: TGTGCCAGCAGCAAAGGGTCGGTAGAGGGATCCTACACCTTC.

This rearrangement joins TRBV9 to TRBJ2-1, with TRBD2 identical over 14 bases. J lost 8 bases, V lost 2 bases, and 6 bases had no gene match. The CDR3 totals 16 residues. Germline CDR1 is SGDLS and CDR2 is YYNGEE. The CDR3 here is CASSVTKGLAGDEQFF. The DNA of the CDR3 is TGTGCCAGCAGCGTGACTAAGGGACTAGCGGGGGATGAGCAGTTCTTC.

The chain employs TRBV5-1 and TRBJ2-5, with a weak D call TRBD2 (5 bases). V lost 1 base to trimming and J lost 7 bases, with 20 bases between them. Germline CDR1 is SGHRS and CDR2 is YFSETQ. This CDR3 region has 16 residues. The CDR3 region is CASSLTSKLGGRTQYF. DNA for the CDR3: TGCGCCAGCAGCTTGACGTCGAAGCTAGGAGGACGGACCCAGTACTTC.

The J gene is TRBJ2-1, the V gene TRBV18; perhaps TRBD2 as D (6 bases). CDR3 length equals 15 residues. The germline V and J ends were trimmed by 2 bases and 0 bases, with 8 bases remaining between them. The germline V gene encodes CDR1 KGHSH and CDR2 LQKENI. The CDR3 reads CASSPRRASYNEQFF. The CDR3 nucleotides read TGTGCCAGCTCACCAAGGAGGGCCTCCTACAATGAGCAGTTCTTC. Full variable domain (rest looked up from reference TRBV18 and TRBJ2-1): NAGVMQNPRHLVRRRGQEARLRCSPMKGHSHVYWYRQLPEEGLKFMVYLQKENIIDESGMPKERFSAEFPKEGPSILRIQQVVRGDSAAYFCASSPRRASYNEQFFGPGTRLTVL.

The rearrangement links TRBV7-9 to TRBJ1-2; a weak D match, TRBD1 (6 bases). V lost 3 bases to trimming and J lost 5 bases, with 13 bases between them. CDR3 size: 14 residues. Germline V gene data show CDR1 as SEHNR and CDR2 as FQNEAQ (reference sequence). The CDR3 loop reads CASSFRGSSYGYTF. The CDR3 DNA reads as TGTGCCAGCAGCTTCAGGGGTTCTTCTTATGGCTACACCTTC.

This chain links TRBV5-5 with TRBJ1-6; maybe TRBD1 (5 bases). The V end lost 3 bases, the J end lost 8 bases, and 12 bases lay between the germline ends. CDR3 length: 14 amino acids. Germline CDR1 is SGHKS and CDR2 is YYEKEE (reference sequence). CDR3 region: CASSWGTGDSPLHF. For the CDR3, the DNA is TGTGCCAGCAGCTGGGGCACGGGGGATTCACCCCTCCACTTT. Full variable domain (missing parts from reference TRBV5-5 and TRBJ1-6): DAGVTQSPTHLIKTRGQQVTLRCSPISGHKSVSWYQQVLGQGPQFIFQYYEKEERGRGNFPDRFSARQFPNYSSELNVNALLLGDSALYLCASSWGTGDSPLHFGNGTRLTVT.

The rearrangement links TRBV14 to TRBJ1-2, with 9 positions matching TRBD1. Germline-derived CDR1 and CDR2 are SGHDN and FVKESK. The CDR3 totals 15 residues. V shed 5 bases and J 6 bases; nucleotides not matched to a gene: 10. CDR3 protein: CASSSLRDREDGYTF. The CDR3 DNA follows: TGTGCCAGCAGCTCCTTACGGGACAGGGAGGATGGCTACACCTTC.

This sequence joins TRBV27 and TRBJ2-2; D ambiguous. The CDR3 is 16 residues long. V was trimmed by 5 bases and J by 2 bases, leaving 15 bases between them. The germline V gene has CDR1 MNHEY and CDR2 SMNVEV (reference sequence). The CDR3 nucleotides are TGTGCCAGCAGTAATTACGGGTGGCGAAACACCGGGGAGCTGTTTTTT. It yields the protein CASSNYGWRNTGELFF.

In nucleotides, the CDR3 is TGTGCCAGCAGCTTCTCTCGGGACAGGAGCCCCACTGAAGCTTTCTTT. Its translation: CASSFSRDRSPTEAFF. The chain uses TRBV11-2 and TRBJ1-1; TRBD1 matches at 8 bases. The V and J ends lost 3 bases and 4 bases, in that order; junction bases with no gene match: 10. From germline, CDR1 is SGHAT and CDR2 FQNNGV. The CDR3 spans 16 residues.

The gene calls are TRBV15 and TRBJ1-3, with D hard to call. The CDR3 has 16 amino acids. Germline V gives CDR1 LNHNV, CDR2 YYDKDF (reference sequence). V gave up 2 bases and J gave up 4 bases, with 15 bases separating them. The CDR3 loop reads CATSRPYSYSGNTIYF. CDR3 sequence (DNA): TGTGCCACCAGCAGACCCTACAGCTATTCGGGAAACACCATATATTTT.

The chain combines TRBV10-1 with TRBJ2-1, with TRBD1 identical over 8 bases. Germline V gene lookup returns CDR1 WNHNN and CDR2 SYGVQD (reference sequence). J gave up 2 bases and V 2 bases, and 17 bases lay outside the gene matches. The CDR3 sequence is 20 residues long. CDR3 in amino acids: CASSEDTRDRQVPTYNEQFF. CDR3 bases: TGCGCCAGCAGTGAGGACACCCGGGACAGGCAAGTTCCTACCTACAATGAGCAGTTCTTC.

As DNA, the CDR3 is TGCAGCGTTGGGGCCCCACCCGAGCAGTACTTC. It specifies CSVGAPPEQYF. J is TRBJ2-7 and V is TRBV29-1; unclear D gene. The V end was cut by 4 bases, the J end by 6 bases, with 10 bases between. The CDR3 runs to 11 residues. Germline-derived CDR1 and CDR2 are SQVTM and ANQGSEA.

This clone has a handful of counts. The chain uses TRBV7-6 and TRBJ1-1; D not resolved. This CDR3 spans 18 amino acids. Deletions cut 1 base from V and 5 bases from J, with 23 bases between. CDR1 and CDR2 (germline): SGHVS, FNYEAQ. The CDR3 nucleotides are TGTGCCAGCAGCTTAGTCGCCCGGACTCGGCCTAAAGTGACTGAAGCTTTCTTT. Translated: CASSLVARTRPKVTEAFF. Filled out from reference TRBV7-6 and TRBJ1-1, the complete variable domain reads GAGVSQSPRYKVTKRGQDVALRCDPISGHVSLYWYRQALGQGPEFLTYFNYEAQQDKSGLPNDRFSAERPEGSISTLTIQRTEQRDSAMYRCASSLVARTRPKVTEAFFGQGTRLTVV.

V is TRBV7-9 and J is TRBJ2-7, with D possibly being TRBD1 (6 bases). Germline lookup yields CDR1 SEHNR and CDR2 FQNEAQ (reference sequence). This CDR3 comprises 14 residues. Deletions cut 3 bases from V and 4 bases from J, with 13 bases between. This chain's CDR3 is CASSFQGYRYEQYF. The CDR3 region has the DNA TGTGCCAGCAGCTTTCAGGGGTATCGGTACGAGCAGTACTTC.

V is TRBV19 and J is TRBJ1-1; a weak D match, TRBD1 (6 bases). Trimming stripped 5 bases from V and 1 base from J, with 14 bases between. The CDR3 consists of 15 residues. Per germline, CDR1 LNHDA and CDR2 SQIVND (reference sequence). The CDR3 spells CASSVSGHRNTEAFF. CDR3 sequence (DNA): TGTGCCAGTAGTGTATCGGGACACCGGAACACTGAAGCTTTCTTT.

V is TRBV9 and J is TRBJ1-1, with 8 bases aligning to TRBD1. CDR1 and CDR2 from the germline V gene are SGDLS and YYNGEE. J was trimmed by 7 bases and V by 0 bases; bases with no gene match: 14. This CDR3 is built from 17 residues. CDR3 sequence reads: CASSVVAGVGDRREAFF. The CDR3 DNA sequence: TGTGCCAGCAGCGTAGTGGCAGGAGTGGGGGACAGGCGTGAAGCTTTCTTT.

CDR3 region: CASNFGGTGELFF. CDR3 sequence (DNA): TGTGCCAGCAATTTCGGCGGGACCGGGGAGCTGTTTTTT. V usage is TRBV5-8 and J usage is TRBJ2-2, with D possibly being TRBD2 (5 bases). The CDR3 contains 13 residues. The germline V gene has CDR1 SGHTS and CDR2 YDEGEE. V was trimmed by 6 bases and J by 5 bases, leaving 11 bases between them.

This chain links TRBV27 with TRBJ2-3, with TRBD1 identical over 9 bases. The CDR3 is made up of 16 amino acids. From germline, CDR1 is MNHEY and CDR2 SMNVEV (reference sequence). J lost 4 bases, V lost 3 bases, and 8 bases had no gene match. The CDR3 sequence: CASSLPPGQGSDTQYF. The CDR3 DNA sequence: TGTGCCAGCAGTTTGCCTCCGGGACAGGGTTCAGATACGCAGTATTTT.

This chain uses TRBV27 with TRBJ1-5; 8 bases line up with TRBD1. J gave up 5 bases and V 10 bases, and 7 bases lay outside the gene matches. The length of the CDR3 is 13 residues. In germline, CDR1 is MNHEY, CDR2 SMNVEV (reference sequence). In nucleotides, the CDR3 is TGTGCCACCCGGACAGGGAGGGATCAGCCCCAGCATTTT. Translation: CATRTGRDQPQHF.

The V call is TRBV28, the J call TRBJ2-5; 9 positions match TRBD1. Germline V gives CDR1 MDHEN, CDR2 SYDVKM. J was trimmed by 2 bases and V by 2 bases; bases with no gene match: 6. This CDR3 contains 16 residues. The CDR3 loop reads CASSLGTGLGQETQYF. DNA of the CDR3: TGTGCCAGCAGTTTAGGGACAGGGCTGGGGCAAGAGACCCAGTACTTC.

In DNA form, the CDR3 reads TGTGCCAGCAGCGTCCGGGACACGGGCGAGCAGTACTTC. Its translation: CASSVRDTGEQYF. The chain carries TRBV9 and TRBJ2-7, with a weak D call TRBD1 (6 bases). This CDR3 region has 13 residues. The germline V and J ends were trimmed by 2 bases and 6 bases, with 12 bases remaining between them. Germline V gene sequence: CDR1 SGDLS, CDR2 YYNGEE.

This chain joins TRBV7-9 and TRBJ1-2; D is perhaps TRBD1 (5 bases). Per germline, CDR1 SEHNR and CDR2 FQNEAQ (reference sequence). This CDR3 region has 12 residues. Trimming shortened V by 7 bases and J by 4 bases, and 10 bases separated the two germline ends. The CDR3 region is CASTRGIYGYTF. CDR3 nucleotide sequence: TGTGCCAGCACTCGGGGGATCTATGGCTACACCTTC. The full variable domain, its missing parts supplied by reference TRBV7-9 and TRBJ1-2, is DTGVSQNPRHKITKRGQNVTFRCDPISEHNRLYWYRQTLGQGPEFLTYFQNEAQLEKSRLLSDRFSAERPKGSFSTLEIQRTEQGDSAMYLCASTRGIYGYTFGSGTRLTVV.

The rearrangement uses TRBV15 and TRBJ1-5; D not certain. Germline CDR1 and CDR2: LNHNV and YYDKDF (reference sequence). Trimming cost V 3 bases and J 6 bases, with 9 bases left between them. The CDR3 extends over 13 amino acids. The CDR3 coding sequence is TGTGCCACCAGCAGCCAGGTTACTCAGCCCCAGCATTTT. Translation: CATSSQVTQPQHF.